Reported below is one TCR beta chain. This record comes from a study of blood T cell repertoires in COVID-19. Study-wide background: Acute-phase and convalescent COVID-19 samples originated in the United States, Italy and Spain. PBMCs, B-cell-depleted T cells, or T cells provided the cDNA or gDNA that made up the material.

CDR3 length: 14 amino acids. The V end was cut by 5 bases, the J end by 2 bases, with 13 bases between. From germline, CDR1 is SEHNR and CDR2 FQNEAQ (reference sequence). Authors' analysis steps: From reference gene primer amplification, estimates of nucleated cell counts were derived. Some clones are missing from TCRdb's copy, which holds only in-frame ones; the method was immunoSEQ multiplex PCR. For V, J and clone size, that table is used; D and trimming come from the DNA. The sample includes some 44,000 clones, approximately 90% of them seen just once. The rearrangement joins TRBV7-9 to TRBJ2-7; D may be TRBD2 (6 bases). This receptor was obtained from a man aged 55 to 69 with active COVID-19. Sequencing input: peripheral blood. The CDR3 nucleotides read TGTGCCAGCAGCACCGGGACTCCCCCCTACGAGCAGTACTTC. Residues: CASSTGTPPYEQYF.